One sample yielded the 30 T cell receptor beta chains listed below, sequenced in a study of OX40 agonist ivuxolimab in advanced cancers. Clones were read by immunoSEQ multiplex PCR, and TCRdb kept only the in-frame ones, dropping some. Of 60,000 to 75,000 clones in the sample, about 82% were seen once. The sample consisted of CD4+ or CD8+ T cells sorted from blood, taken in a trial of the OX40 agonist ivuxolimab. These TCRs come from an adult with an advanced solid tumor such as melanoma, head and neck, liver or kidney cancer.

V and J are TRBV6-5 and TRBJ1-2, with a possible D match to TRBD1 (5 bases). This CDR3 has 14 residues. CDR1 and CDR2 (germline): MNHEY, SVGAGI. V was shortened by 6 bases and J by 0 bases, with 11 bases between the two germline ends. CDR3 sequence reads: CASRRWGSNYGYTF. The CDR3 coding sequence is TGTGCCAGCAGGAGGTGGGGGTCTAACTATGGCTACACCTTC.

This chain joins TRBV5-4 and TRBJ1-6; 8 nucleotides align to TRBD1. V lost 0 bases, J lost 8 bases, and 7 bases stayed unmatched. Germline values: CDR1 SGHNT, CDR2 YYREEE (reference sequence). The CDR3 is made up of 16 amino acids. In DNA, the CDR3 is TGTGCCAGCAGCTTGGAGGGCGACAGGGGAGATTCACCCCTCCACTTT. It yields the protein CASSLEGDRGDSPLHF.

The rearrangement uses TRBV2 and TRBJ1-5, with D unresolved. This CDR3 comprises 12 residues. V lost 7 bases to trimming and J lost 2 bases, with 6 bases between them. CDR1 and CDR2 from the germline V gene are SNHLY and FYNNEI. CDR3 nucleotide sequence: TGTGCCAGCATGATAGGCAATCAGCCCCAGCATTTT. Its translation is CASMIGNQPQHF.

The table lists this clone with a count of one. The chain couples TRBV30 to TRBJ1-5, with D possibly being TRBD1 (6 bases). Looked up from germline, CDR1 is GTSNPN and CDR2 is SVGIG (reference sequence). V gave up 3 bases and J gave up 6 bases, with 15 bases separating them. This CDR3 contains 14 residues. In DNA, the CDR3 is TGTGCCTGGAGCGCCATTGGGGGGCGTCAGCCCCAGCATTTT. Translation: CAWSAIGGRQPQHF. Supplemented by reference TRBV30 and TRBJ1-5, the full variable domain reads SQTIHQWPATLVQPVGSPLSLECTVEGTSNPNLYWYRQAAGRGLQLLFYSVGIGQISSEVPQNLSASRPQDRQFILSSKKLLLSDSGFYLCAWSAIGGRQPQHFGDGTRLSIL.

This clone was counted only a few times. This sequence joins TRBV6-5 and TRBJ1-6; 8 bases align to TRBD1. The V and J ends lost 8 bases and 9 bases, in that order; junction bases with no gene match: 6. Looked up from germline, CDR1 is MNHEY and CDR2 is SVGAGI. The CDR3 runs 13 residues. The CDR3 loop reads CASGGQDFSPLHF. DNA of the CDR3: TGTGCCAGCGGGGGACAGGATTTTTCACCCCTCCACTTT.

This chain joins TRBV25-1 and TRBJ2-7; TRBD2 is a possible D gene (6 bases). Trimming took 7 bases from V and 2 from J, leaving 9 bases between them. Germline CDR1 is MGHDK and CDR2 is SYGVNS. The CDR3 has 12 amino acids. The CDR3 coding sequence is TGTGCCAGCATGGGGGGTCCCTACGAGCAGTACTTC. This sequence encodes CASMGGPYEQYF.

This clone appeared many times. V gene TRBV27 combines with J gene TRBJ1-6; D remains unclear. The germline V and J ends were trimmed by 3 bases and 3 bases, with 3 bases remaining between them. The CDR3 consists of 13 residues. Germline V gene data show CDR1 as MNHEY and CDR2 as SMNVEV (reference sequence). CDR3: CASSFNYNSPLHF. The CDR3 DNA is TGTGCCAGCAGTTTCAACTATAATTCACCCCTCCACTTT.

The chain recombines TRBV7-8 with TRBJ2-3, with TRBD2 matching 10 bases. CDR3 length equals 16 residues. Losses at the gene ends were 6 bases for V and 3 bases for J; bases not matched to a gene: 9. Germline assignment: CDR1 SGHVS and CDR2 FQNEAQ. For the CDR3, the DNA is TGTGCCAGCAGATTACTAGCGGGGAGGGGGACAGATACGCAGTATTTT. Translating it yields CASRLLAGRGTDTQYF.

The chain employs TRBV11-2 and TRBJ2-5; D unclear. Germline CDR1 and CDR2: SGHAT and FQNNGV. V lost 5 bases and J lost 0, with 13 bases in between. This CDR3 is built from 15 residues. CDR3 sequence: CASSPGPLDQETQYF. CDR3 DNA sequence: TGTGCCAGCAGCCCTGGCCCGCTCGACCAAGAGACCCAGTACTTC.

The rearrangement uses TRBV18 and TRBJ2-1, with 13 bases aligning to TRBD2. The CDR3 spans 17 residues. Germline V gives CDR1 KGHSH, CDR2 LQKENI. The J segment lost 8 bases and the V segment lost 5 bases, leaving 12 bases of the junction unmatched. The CDR3 sequence: CASSVRRTSGRGDEQFF. CDR3 nucleotide sequence: TGTGCCAGCTCAGTACGCCGGACTAGCGGGAGAGGGGATGAGCAGTTCTTC.

This clone has more than one count but fewer than ten. This chain links TRBV30 with TRBJ1-1; unclear D gene. Trimming cost V 4 bases and J 3 bases, with 12 bases left between them. The CDR3 contains 13 residues. Germline assignment: CDR1 GTSNPN and CDR2 SVGIG (reference sequence). CDR3: CAWKLNRDTEAFF. The DNA of the CDR3 is TGTGCCTGGAAATTAAACCGGGACACTGAAGCTTTCTTT.

V gene TRBV6-5 combines with J gene TRBJ1-1; D possibly corresponds to TRBD1 (5 bases). There are 15 residues in the CDR3. The V and J ends lost 0 bases and 10 bases respectively, with 18 bases between them. Per germline, CDR1 MNHEY and CDR2 SVGAGI. CDR3 region: CASSYSTRQGEGAFF. CDR3 coding DNA: TGTGCCAGCAGTTACTCGACCCGCCAGGGTGAGGGAGCTTTCTTT.

The gene calls are TRBV27 and TRBJ1-1; D ambiguous. The CDR3 sequence is 13 residues long. CDR1 MNHEY and CDR2 SMNVEV come from the germline V gene (reference sequence). Trimming cost V 2 bases and J 4 bases, with 8 bases left between them. The DNA for the CDR3 is TGTGCCAGCAGTTTAAGGCCTAGCACTGAAGCTTTCTTT. It yields the protein CASSLRPSTEAFF.

The chain links TRBV10-3 to TRBJ2-7; 11 positions agree with TRBD1. CDR1 and CDR2 (germline): ENHRY, SYGVKD. J gave up 6 bases and V 11 bases, and 12 bases lay outside the gene matches. This CDR3 has 14 amino acids. CDR3 in amino acids: CASNPGQGVFEQYF. CDR3 DNA: TGTGCCTCAAACCCGGGACAGGGGGTGTTCGAGCAGTACTTC.

The V call is TRBV30, the J call TRBJ1-6; tentatively, D is TRBD1 (5 bases). Germline V gene sequence: CDR1 GTSNPN, CDR2 SVGIG (reference sequence). Trimming left V 0 bases short and J 7 bases short, with 10 bases between. The CDR3 covers 14 residues. The CDR3 here is CAWSVAGINSPLHF. The CDR3 DNA is TGTGCCTGGAGTGTCGCAGGGATAAATTCACCCCTCCACTTT.

The chain couples TRBV29-1 to TRBJ1-1; tentatively, D is TRBD1 (6 bases). Germline V gene lookup returns CDR1 SQVTM and CDR2 ANQGSEA. The V end lost 4 bases, the J end lost 3 bases, and 18 bases lay between the germline ends. The CDR3 extends over 15 amino acids. CDR3 region: CSVGEGGGGHTEAFF. CDR3 bases: TGCAGCGTTGGCGAAGGGGGGGGAGGGCACACTGAAGCTTTCTTT.

V gene TRBV5-1 combines with J gene TRBJ1-3, with TRBD1 identical over 7 bases. Germline V gene lookup returns CDR1 SGHRS and CDR2 YFSETQ. V was clipped by 0 bases and J by 3 bases; unmatched bases: 3. The length of the CDR3 is 15 residues. CDR3 sequence reads: CASSLEGGVGNTIYF. The CDR3 DNA follows: TGCGCCAGCAGCTTGGAAGGGGGCGTTGGAAACACCATATATTTT.

This clone was seen only a few times. This rearrangement joins TRBV5-1 to TRBJ2-3; 10 bases fit TRBD2. Germline V gene lookup returns CDR1 SGHRS and CDR2 YFSETQ. The V segment lost 4 bases and the J segment 1 base; nucleotides outside the gene matches: 18. The CDR3 consists of 20 residues. CDR3 DNA: TGCGCCAGCAGCCCCGTGGGACTAGCGACCCTTTTGACGCGCACAGATACGCAGTATTTT. It yields the protein CASSPVGLATLLTRTDTQYF.

The rearrangement joins TRBV10-2 to TRBJ2-7, with D possibly TRBD2 on 6 matching bases. This CDR3 has 13 amino acids. From germline, CDR1 is WSHSY and CDR2 SAAADI. V lost 4 bases and J lost 6, with 13 bases in between. The CDR3 sequence is CASSGGGLSEQYF. The CDR3 DNA reads TGCGCCAGCAGTGGGGGAGGACTCTCCGAGCAGTACTTC.

This chain links TRBV29-1 with TRBJ1-1; possible D gene TRBD1, 6 bases. The CDR3 is 14 amino acids. The germline V and J ends were trimmed by 7 bases and 0 bases, with 15 bases remaining between them. Germline V CDR1 and CDR2: SQVTM, ANQGSEA. The CDR3 sequence is CSAKGGRMNTEAFF. The DNA for the CDR3 is TGCAGCGCCAAAGGGGGACGGATGAACACTGAAGCTTTCTTT.

This clone was observed a single time. The V call is TRBV5-5, the J call TRBJ2-5; TRBD2 agrees at 7 bases. The junction had 10 bases not matched to a gene; V was cut back by 3 bases and J by 2 bases. The CDR3 sequence is 16 residues long. The germline CDR1 and CDR2 sequences are SGHKS and YYEKEE (reference sequence). The CDR3 DNA reads TGTGCCAGCAGCTCGTTGATAGGGAGGGGTCAAGAGACCCAGTACTTC. This gives the protein CASSSLIGRGQETQYF.

This clone showed up just once. The V call is TRBV27, the J call TRBJ1-1, with D perhaps matching TRBD1 (5 bases). CDR3 length: 16 residues. V was clipped by 0 bases and J by 5 bases, with 16 bases between them. CDR1 is MNHEY and CDR2 is SMNVEV in the germline V gene (reference sequence). CDR3 sequence reads: CASSLSPGPSGTEAFF. The CDR3 DNA reads TGTGCCAGCAGTTTATCCCCGGGACCCTCGGGGACTGAAGCTTTCTTT.

The chain recombines TRBV28 with TRBJ1-6, with unresolved D. The CDR3 length is 15 residues. The V gene's germline CDR1 is MDHEN and CDR2 SYDVKM. The V and J ends lost 4 bases and 7 bases respectively, with 14 bases between them. DNA of the CDR3: TGTGCCAGCAGTTCCACACGCGGGCTCAATTCACCCCTCCACTTT. Encoded protein: CASSSTRGLNSPLHF.

The V call is TRBV7-9, the J call TRBJ1-2; D might be TRBD1 (6 bases). The CDR3 is 15 amino acids. Germline V gene sequence: CDR1 SEHNR, CDR2 FQNEAQ (reference sequence). The V gene lost 0 bases and the J gene lost 2 bases, with 10 bases spanning the gap. CDR3 protein: CASSLAGGTNYGYTF. The CDR3 DNA follows: TGTGCCAGCAGCTTAGCCGGGGGCACCAACTATGGCTACACCTTC.

By sample fraction, this clone is medium-sized. This chain uses TRBV5-5 with TRBJ1-1; D gene uncertain. Germline V gene lookup returns CDR1 SGHKS and CDR2 YYEKEE (reference sequence). The germline V and J ends were trimmed by 3 bases and 4 bases, with 10 bases remaining between them. The CDR3 spans 13 residues. In DNA form, the CDR3 reads TGTGCCAGCAGCTCAGCGGGGAGCACTGAAGCTTTCTTT. Protein: CASSSAGSTEAFF.

This clone was recorded a few times. The chain is built from TRBV2 and TRBJ1-2; D is uncertain. CDR1 and CDR2 from the germline V gene are SNHLY and FYNNEI. The CDR3 sequence is 13 residues long. Trimming shortened V by 2 bases and J by 4 bases, and 8 bases separated the two germline ends. The CDR3: CASSEQLSYGYTF. The CDR3 DNA is TGTGCCAGCAGTGAACAGCTGTCCTATGGCTACACCTTC. Supplemented by reference TRBV2 and TRBJ1-2, the full variable domain reads EPEVTQTPSHQVTQMGQEVILRCVPISNHLYFYWYRQILGQKVEFLVSFYNNEISEKSEIFDDQFSVERPDGSNFTLKIRSTKLEDSAMYFCASSEQLSYGYTFGSGTRLTVV.

The chain is built from TRBV7-2 and TRBJ1-2; weak D call: TRBD1 (5 bases). Trimming shortened V by 0 bases and J by 4 bases, and 6 bases separated the two germline ends. Looked up from germline, CDR1 is SGHTA and CDR2 is FQGNSA. The CDR3 loop spans 13 amino acids. The CDR3 nucleotides are TGTGCCAGCAGCTTAGCGCAGGGCTATGGCTACACCTTC. Translated, it gives CASSLAQGYGYTF.

This chain links TRBV19 with TRBJ1-5; D possibly corresponds to TRBD1 (6 bases). V lost 4 bases and J 9 bases, leaving 19 bases between the germline ends. This CDR3 has 15 amino acids. CDR1 and CDR2 from the germline V gene are LNHDA and SQIVND (reference sequence). The CDR3 protein is CASSTLQGFDGPQHF. The DNA for the CDR3 is TGTGCCAGTAGTACTTTACAGGGATTTGATGGGCCCCAGCATTTT.

The gene calls are TRBV19 and TRBJ1-3; 7 nucleotides align to TRBD1. Germline V lookup: CDR1 LNHDA, CDR2 SQIVND (reference sequence). J lost 0 bases, V lost 5 bases, and 7 bases had no gene match. This CDR3 spans 16 amino acids. The DNA for the CDR3 is TGTGCCAGTAGTTTTGGACAGGCCCTCTCTGGAAACACCATATATTTT. This sequence encodes CASSFGQALSGNTIYF.

This clone turned up a few times. V usage is TRBV7-9 and J usage is TRBJ2-5; D is unclear. The CDR3 runs to 13 residues. Germline V lookup: CDR1 SEHNR, CDR2 FQNEAQ (reference sequence). Trimming removed 4 bases from V and 4 bases from J, with 10 bases in between. This CDR3 is CASSYQLRETQYF. The CDR3 DNA reads as TGTGCCAGCAGCTACCAGTTGCGAGAGACCCAGTACTTC.